There are many counts of the clone carrying this T cell receptor (beta chain). No antigen is known for it. The TCR beta libraries were generated through quantitative 5'-RACE incorporating molecular barcodes. MiXCR was run by TCRdb on the 5' RACE reads, yielding one entry per CDR3 protein. The sample carries about 36,000 distinct CDR3 sequences, 5.5% to 7.5% recorded once. The sample originates from a study of CD8 T cells in ankylosing spondylitis. Study results and caveats: Previously reported in reactive arthritis synovial fluid and blood were some of the motif variants. According to the report, clones linked to the disease were significantly enriched in matched synovial fluid samples taken from ankylosing spondylitis patients. Peripheral blood samples showed relatively rare disease-linked clones, and these clones were CD8+.

Sequencing was performed on blood, either unsorted or a sorted T cell fraction (not recorded which). The TCR sequence derives from a male donor with ankylosing spondylitis or in good health (not recorded which).

CDR3 protein: CASSVGGSFNEQFF. As DNA, the CDR3 is TGTGCCAGCAGCGTAGGTGGTAGCTTCAATGAGCAGTTCTTC. The rearrangement links TRBV9 to TRBJ2-1; D is ambiguous. The V and J ends lost 0 bases and 6 bases respectively, with 10 bases between them. This CDR3 contains 14 residues. Germline CDR1 SGDLS, CDR2 YYNGEE.